This T cell receptor (beta chain) was found in a study of T cells in Graves' hyperthyroidism and ophthalmopathy. The germline gives CDR1 LGHNA, CDR2 YSLEER. V gave up 4 bases and J gave up 1 base; unmatched junction bases: 2. The CDR3 contains 15 residues. This clonotype showed up just once. The antigen remains undetermined. No ophthalmopathy progression within 18 months constituted stable Graves' hyperthyroidism. Disease duration under 2 months; hyperthyroidism patients were aged 18 to 65. PBMCs were derived from around 10 ml fresh peripheral blood. TCR beta CDR3 regions were amplified from RNA. Carried out on the TCR CDR3, a first-round RT-PCR used the HTBI primer set. TCRdb re-analysed the multiplex PCR reads in MiXCR, keeping a single row per CDR3 protein. The sample yields around 420,000 distinct CDR3 sequences, approximately 14% seen once. Study findings and constraints: Blood held most thyroid clonotypes expanded above 0.001 frequency.

This TCR derives from a woman between 18 and 29 years old with Graves' hyperthyroidism. The rearrangement links TRBV4-3 to TRBJ2-1; 9 bases fit TRBD2. The specimen was blood. CDR3 bases: TGCGCCAGCAGCCGGGCGGGAGGGTCCTACAATGAGCAGTTCTTC. Translating it yields CASSRAGGSYNEQFF.